The 15 T cell receptor beta chains reported below all come from one sample, sequenced in a study of neurological immune-mediated disorders (dated by TCRdb to about 2019). Library generation was performed with 5' RACE. The instrument given in TCRdb is Illumina HiSeq 2500. TCRdb reworked the public reads: Q25 trimming with fastp, MiXCR clone assembly, productive beta chains retained. A single entry per CDR3 protein holds the most common genes and DNA from its merged rows. This sample gives some 70,000 distinct CDR3 sequences in total; 4.5% of them show up just once. Jointly, the top ten make up about 6.9% of the sample. Sequenced: PBMCs. The receptors here all came from a man aged 30-40 years with multiple sclerosis.

This clonotype has at least ten counts. V is TRBV15 and J is TRBJ2-1, with 13 nucleotides matching TRBD2. V gave up 1 base and J gave up 13 bases; unmatched junction bases: 7. The CDR3 runs 15 residues. The germline V gene encodes CDR1 LNHNV and CDR2 YYDKDF (reference sequence). Here the CDR3 reads CATSRGRTSGGVQFF. In DNA form, the CDR3 reads TGTGCCACCAGCAGAGGAAGGACTAGCGGGGGTGTACAGTTCTTC.

The genes are TRBV9 and TRBJ1-2; possibly TRBD1 for D (6 bases). The V gene's germline CDR1 is SGDLS and CDR2 YYNGEE. Deletions cut 2 bases from V and 2 bases from J, with 13 bases between. The CDR3 runs 15 residues. CDR3 in amino acids: CASSVSAQGNYGYTF. DNA for the CDR3: TGTGCCAGCAGCGTTAGTGCACAGGGAAACTATGGCTACACCTTC.

This clonotype has ten or more counts. This sequence joins TRBV10-3 and TRBJ2-5; D might be TRBD1 or TRBD2, each matching 5 bases. The CDR3 consists of 15 residues. The germline gives CDR1 ENHRY, CDR2 SYGVKD. Trimming left V 1 base short and J 1 base short, with 10 bases between. The CDR3 loop is CAISELSGTQETQYF. The CDR3 DNA is TGTGCCATCAGTGAGTTAAGTGGGACCCAAGAGACCCAGTACTTC.

This clonotype was recorded at least ten times. The J gene is TRBJ1-1, the V gene TRBV11-2; D unresolved. The V and J ends lost 1 base and 9 bases respectively, with 9 bases between them. The CDR3 spans 12 residues. Germline loops: CDR1 SGHAT, CDR2 FQNNGV. DNA of the CDR3: TGTGCCAGCAGCTTAGGATCGGTACAAGCTTTCTTT. Amino acids: CASSLGSVQAFF.

This clonotype was observed at least ten times. The chain's CDR3 is CASSLQGANIQYF. For the CDR3, the DNA is TGCGCCAGCAGTTTACAGGGGGCGAACATTCAGTACTTC. V is TRBV5-1 and J is TRBJ2-4; TRBD1 matches 9 bases. The CDR3 runs 13 residues. In germline, CDR1 is SGHRS, CDR2 YFSETQ. J lost 7 bases, V lost 5 bases, and 4 bases had no gene match.

The chain carries TRBV15 and TRBJ2-3; tentatively, D is TRBD2 (7 bases). The germline V gene has CDR1 LNHNV and CDR2 YYDKDF (reference sequence). The V and J ends lost 4 bases and 6 bases respectively, with 20 bases between them. This CDR3 spans 16 amino acids. CDR3: CATSIEGGTGSDTQYF. Here the CDR3 DNA reads TGTGCCACCAGCATAGAGGGGGGGACGGGTAGTGATACGCAGTATTTT.

This clonotype was counted ten times or more. The CDR3 DNA reads TGCGCCAGCAGCTTGGGCAGGAACTCTGGAAACACCATATATTTT. This translates into CASSLGRNSGNTIYF. This sequence joins TRBV5-1 and TRBJ1-3; D not certain. This CDR3 is built from 15 residues. Trimming took off 0 bases at V and 0 bases at J, with 7 bases between the two ends. Looked up from germline, CDR1 is SGHRS and CDR2 is YFSETQ.

This clonotype was counted many times. The V and J genes are TRBV4-1 and TRBJ2-7; D is perhaps TRBD2 (6 bases). Germline values: CDR1 MGHRA, CDR2 YSYEKL. The CDR3 is made up of 15 amino acids. The V gene lost 3 bases and the J gene lost 2 bases, with 14 bases spanning the gap. The CDR3 nucleotides read TGCGCCAGCAGCCAGGGGCAGGGAGGAACCTACGAGCAGTACGTC. This gives the protein CASSQGQGGTYEQYV.

This clonotype was observed a few times. The V and J genes are TRBV7-9 and TRBJ2-7; no clear D. CDR3 size: 13 residues. V lost 7 bases and J lost 0, with 10 bases in between. The V gene's germline CDR1 is SEHNR and CDR2 FQNEAQ (reference sequence). CDR3 in DNA: TGTGCCAGCACCTGGACGGACTCCTACGAGCAGTACTTC. It encodes CASTWTDSYEQYF.

This clonotype showed up just once. A much more abundant neighbour one base away suggests this may be a read error. The rearrangement joins TRBV10-2 to TRBJ2-6, with 10 bases fitting TRBD1. CDR3 length: 19 residues. Germline-derived CDR1 and CDR2 are WSHSY and SAAADI. The V segment lost 6 bases and the J segment 0 bases; nucleotides outside the gene matches: 11. The CDR3 sequence is CASRQKTGQGTSGANVLTF. CDR3 nucleotides: TGCGCCAGCAGACAAAAGACGGGACAGGGGACCTCTGGGGCCAACGTCCTGACTTTC.

Ten or more counts support this clonotype. The rearrangement links TRBV7-8 to TRBJ1-2; 8 positions agree with TRBD1. The CDR3 length is 15 residues. Germline lookup yields CDR1 SGHVS and CDR2 FQNEAQ. Trimming cost V 5 bases and J 2 bases; bases outside gene matches: 7. CDR3 nucleotide sequence: TGTGCCAGCAGCCCGCGGACAGGGCAAAACTATGGCTACACCTTC. As protein: CASSPRTGQNYGYTF.

This clonotype was counted at least ten times. The CDR3 loop reads CASSQDPVYEQYF. The CDR3, as DNA: TGCGCCAGCAGCCAAGATCCAGTCTACGAGCAGTACTTC. This chain uses TRBV4-1 with TRBJ2-7, with D hard to call. CDR1 MGHRA and CDR2 YSYEKL come from the germline V gene. Deletions cut 0 bases from V and 3 bases from J, with 6 bases between. The CDR3 length is 13 residues.

This clonotype was found a few times. The chain uses TRBV5-1 and TRBJ1-5, with D possibly TRBD1 on 5 matching bases. Germline loops: CDR1 SGHRS, CDR2 YFSETQ. The V gene lost 0 bases and the J gene lost 4 bases, with 8 bases spanning the gap. The CDR3 is 14 amino acids. The CDR3 bases are TGCGCCAGCAGCTTGGATGGGGGGAATCAGCCCCAGCATTTT. It translates to CASSLDGGNQPQHF.

Turning to this clonotype: Possible read error: a much larger clone is one base away. The V call is TRBV29-1, the J call TRBJ1-1; 9 bases fit TRBD1. This CDR3 has 13 amino acids. The germline gives CDR1 SQVTM, CDR2 ANQGSEA. With V trimmed by 7 bases and J by 7 bases, 10 bases remained unmatched. The chain's CDR3 is CSAFQTGGFEAFF. CDR3 nucleotide sequence: TGCAGCGCCTTCCAGACAGGGGGGTTTGAAGCTTTCTTT.

This clonotype has at least ten counts. V gene TRBV11-2 combines with J gene TRBJ1-1, with D perhaps matching TRBD1 (5 bases). Germline values: CDR1 SGHAT, CDR2 FQNNGV. The CDR3 runs 15 residues. The V gene lost 4 bases and the J gene lost 1 base, with 13 bases spanning the gap. The CDR3 here is CASSSMGGGNTEAFF. The CDR3 DNA sequence: TGTGCCAGCAGCTCTATGGGGGGGGGGAACACTGAAGCTTTCTTT.